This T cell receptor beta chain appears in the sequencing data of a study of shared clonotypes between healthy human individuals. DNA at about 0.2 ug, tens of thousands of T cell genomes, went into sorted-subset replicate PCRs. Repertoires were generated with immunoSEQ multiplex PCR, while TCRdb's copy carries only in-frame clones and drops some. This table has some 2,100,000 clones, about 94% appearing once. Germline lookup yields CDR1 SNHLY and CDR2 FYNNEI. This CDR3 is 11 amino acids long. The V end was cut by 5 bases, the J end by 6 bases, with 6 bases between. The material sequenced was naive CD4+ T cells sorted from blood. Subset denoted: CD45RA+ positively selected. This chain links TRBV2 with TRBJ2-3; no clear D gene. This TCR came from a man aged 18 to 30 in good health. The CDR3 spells CASSFADTQYF. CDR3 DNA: TGTGCCAGCAGTTTCGCGGATACGCAGTATTTT.